The next 13 T cell receptor beta chains were all read from a single sample in a study of blood T cells in healthy people across ages. With a J-beta primer mix and a sample-barcoded 5' primer, a second PCR ran 7 to 11 cycles. Each CDR3 protein gets one entry after TCRdb re-called the 5' RACE reads with MiXCR. The sample lists around 670,000 distinct CDR3 sequences; about 30% were seen once. The specimen sequenced was blood. The receptor set was obtained from a woman aged 80 or over in good health.

This clonotype was detected many times. The gene calls are TRBV4-1 and TRBJ2-1; possibly TRBD1 for D (6 bases). Germline CDR1 reads MGHRA; CDR2 reads YSYEKL. This CDR3 contains 13 residues. V shed 0 bases and J shed 8 bases, with 8 bases lying between them. In DNA form, the CDR3 reads TGCGCCAGCAGCCAAGAGAGACAGGATGAGCAGTTCTTC. Residues: CASSQERQDEQFF.

This chain joins TRBV5-1 and TRBJ1-1; 9 nucleotides agree with TRBD1. The CDR3 has 15 amino acids. The V and J ends lost 3 bases and 4 bases, in that order; junction bases with no gene match: 7. Germline V gene sequence: CDR1 SGHRS, CDR2 YFSETQ. The CDR3 is CASSWGQGMSTEAFF. CDR3 nucleotide sequence: TGCGCCAGCAGCTGGGGACAGGGAATGAGCACTGAAGCTTTCTTT.

This clonotype showed up many times. A much larger clone sits a single nucleotide away, making a read error possible. J is TRBJ2-7 and V is TRBV20-1; 12 bases are shared with TRBD1. Germline CDR1 is DFQATT and CDR2 is SNEGSKA (reference sequence). The CDR3 is 17 residues long. V shed 1 base and J 5 bases; nucleotides not matched to a gene: 12. CDR3 amino acids: CSARVTTGTGGWNEQYF. CDR3 nucleotide sequence: TGCAGTGCTAGAGTCACGACCGGGACAGGGGGCTGGAACGAGCAGTACTTC.

The chain links TRBV7-2 to TRBJ2-7; D possibly corresponds to TRBD1 (6 bases). Germline values: CDR1 SGHTA, CDR2 FQGNSA. Between the trimmed V and J ends, which lost 6 bases and 3 bases, there was a span of 12 bases. The CDR3 runs 13 residues. The chain's CDR3 is CASSNRVHYEQYF. Here the CDR3 DNA reads TGTGCCAGCAGTAACAGGGTACACTACGAGCAGTACTTC.

Many counts were recorded for this clonotype. The CDR3 reads CASNTGTAGGYTF. For the CDR3, the DNA is TGTGCCAGCAATACCGGGACTGCCGGCGGCTACACCTTC. The genes are TRBV6-2 or TRBV6-3 and TRBJ1-2; TRBD1 is a possible D gene (5 bases). CDR1 and CDR2 from the germline V gene are MNHEY and SVGEGT. This CDR3 has 13 residues. The germline V and J ends were trimmed by 7 bases and 8 bases, with 17 bases remaining between them.

Turning to this clonotype: Possible read error: a much larger clone is one base away. The chain employs TRBV7-3 and TRBJ2-1; 9 positions agree with TRBD1. The DNA end is a closer match to TRBJ2-7, so the J assignment may be wrong. Germline V gives CDR1 SGHTA, CDR2 FQGTGA. CDR3 length equals 16 residues. The CDR3 sequence is CASSWDRAAVYNEQYF. In nucleotides, the CDR3 is TGTGCCAGCAGCTGGGACAGGGCGGCGGTATACAATGAGCAGTACTTC.

This clonotype was recorded many times. V is TRBV11-1 and J is TRBJ2-5; D not certain. The germline CDR1 and CDR2 sequences are SGHAT and FQDESV (reference sequence). The CDR3 is 16 residues long. With 1 base removed from V and 0 bases from J, the gap between germline ends came to 12 bases. The CDR3 DNA reads as TGTGCCAGCAGCTTAGGGCAGAGAAGCCACCAAGAGACCCAGTACTTC. Translated: CASSLGQRSHQETQYF.

This clonotype was seen many times. V and J are TRBV20-1 and TRBJ2-5; D ambiguous. The V end was cut by 3 bases, the J end by 0 bases, with 2 bases between. The germline CDR1 and CDR2 sequences are DFQATT and SNEGSKA (reference sequence). The CDR3 contains 11 residues. Written as DNA, the CDR3 is TGCAGTGCTAGGCACCAAGAGACCCAGTACTTC. It yields the protein CSARHQETQYF.

The chain has TRBV7-2 and TRBJ2-7, with TRBD1 identical over 7 bases. Gene TRBJ2-4 matches the end of the DNA better, so the J call may be wrong. Germline V lookup: CDR1 SGHTA, CDR2 FQGNSA. The CDR3 has 14 residues. The CDR3 DNA reads TGTGCCAGCAGCCTGACAGGGTATCGAAACATTCAGTACTTC. Amino acids: CASSLTGYRNIQYF.

About this clonotype: Since a much larger clone is just one base distant, this may be a read error. The gene calls are TRBV29-1 and TRBJ2-1; 7 positions agree with TRBD2. The J call could be wrong; TRBJ2-7 is a better fit for the DNA end. This CDR3 has 14 residues. Germline loops: CDR1 SQVTM, CDR2 ANQGSEA. DNA for the CDR3: TGCAGCGTGGGGGGAGGGAGCGGGTACAATGAGCAGTACTTC. It specifies CSVGGGSGYNEQYF.

This chain joins TRBV28 and TRBJ1-4; tentatively, D is TRBD1 (6 bases). The CDR3 spans 15 residues. V was cut by 5 bases and J by 10 bases, with 20 bases left in between. CDR1 is MDHEN and CDR2 is SYDVKM in the germline V gene. The CDR3 DNA reads TGTGCCAGCAGTCCAGGGTTGGGGGCCGCGGGAAAACTGTTTTTT. Amino acid sequence: CASSPGLGAAGKLFF.

Many counts were recorded for this clonotype. The chain couples TRBV5-1 to TRBJ1-1; D is ambiguous. Germline V gene lookup returns CDR1 SGHRS and CDR2 YFSETQ. V was cut by 6 bases and J by 5 bases, with 11 bases left in between. The CDR3 length is 12 residues. The CDR3 spells CASMASGTEAFF. CDR3 in DNA: TGCGCCAGCATGGCGAGTGGGACTGAAGCTTTCTTT.

Comments on this clonotype: A read error may be the cause here, since a much bigger clone is one base away. The CDR3 region has the DNA TGTGCCAGCGCCCCCCGGGACGTAAGCGCGGAAGCTTTCTTT. It is translated as CASAPRDVSAEAFF. This rearrangement joins TRBV6-5 to TRBJ1-1; the D gene is possibly TRBD1 (5 bases). Deletions cut 8 bases from V and 8 bases from J, with 21 bases between. Germline CDR1 and CDR2: MNHEY and SVGAGI. The length of the CDR3 is 14 residues.